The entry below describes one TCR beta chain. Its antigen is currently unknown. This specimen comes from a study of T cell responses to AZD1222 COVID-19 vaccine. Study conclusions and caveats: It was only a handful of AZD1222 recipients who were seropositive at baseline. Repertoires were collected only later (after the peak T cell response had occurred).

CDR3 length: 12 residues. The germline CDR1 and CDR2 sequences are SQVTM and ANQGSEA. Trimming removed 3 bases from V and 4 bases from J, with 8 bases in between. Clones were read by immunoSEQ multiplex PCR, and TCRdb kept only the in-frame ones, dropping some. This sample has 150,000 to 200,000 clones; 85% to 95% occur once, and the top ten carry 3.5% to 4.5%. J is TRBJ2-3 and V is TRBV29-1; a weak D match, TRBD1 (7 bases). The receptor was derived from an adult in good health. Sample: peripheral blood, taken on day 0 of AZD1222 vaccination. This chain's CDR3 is CSVDRGADTQYF. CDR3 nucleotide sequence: TGCAGCGTTGACAGGGGGGCAGATACGCAGTATTTT.